Below, one TCR beta chain is given with its context. The antigen is not known. This entry is derived from a study of cytomegalovirus exposure and HLA in healthy donors. Study background: In terms of ancestry, the Caucasian-associated cluster contained roughly 81% of the 300 to 400 genotyped donors. Study-wide results and caveats: Certain indistinguishable V segments, among them TRBV6-2 and TRBV6-3, were excluded. Specificity of three CMV-associated chains for CMV antigens was verified in vitro. Rates of TCR association differed by HLA locus in a later analysis, with DRB1 highest and HLA-C lowest.

This PCR relied on a set of 60 Vbeta primers and 13 Jbeta primers. Profiling relied on immunoSEQ multiplex PCR, and the TCRdb table lists in-frame clones only, not all of them. The repertoire has about 190,000 clones, roughly 80% of them found once; the top ten carry less than 2%. The germline V and J ends were trimmed by 0 bases and 5 bases, with 18 bases remaining between them. Germline V gene sequence: CDR1 SGDLS, CDR2 YYNGEE. CDR3 size: 16 residues. The sequence came from a young woman in good health and CMV-seronegative. The rearrangement uses TRBV9 and TRBJ2-7; D perhaps matches TRBD1 (5 bases). Sequenced: PBMCs. The CDR3 here is CASSVVGAGGADEQYF. CDR3 nucleotide sequence: TGTGCCAGCAGCGTAGTAGGGGCCGGTGGCGCAGACGAGCAGTACTTC.